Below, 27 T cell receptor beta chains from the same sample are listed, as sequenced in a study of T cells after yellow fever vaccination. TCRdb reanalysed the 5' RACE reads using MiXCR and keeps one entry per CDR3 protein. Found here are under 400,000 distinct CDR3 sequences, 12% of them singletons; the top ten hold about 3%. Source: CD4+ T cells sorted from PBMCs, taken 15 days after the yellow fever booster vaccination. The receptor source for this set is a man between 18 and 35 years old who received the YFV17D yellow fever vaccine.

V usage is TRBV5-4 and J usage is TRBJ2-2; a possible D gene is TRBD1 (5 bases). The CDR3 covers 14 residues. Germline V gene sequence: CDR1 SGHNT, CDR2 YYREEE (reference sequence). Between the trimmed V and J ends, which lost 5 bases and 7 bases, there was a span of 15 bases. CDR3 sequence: CASRQDSSVGELFF. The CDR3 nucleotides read TGTGCCAGCAGGCAAGACAGTTCTGTCGGGGAGCTGTTTTTT.

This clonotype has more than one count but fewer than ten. This CDR3 is CASSPSQKLFF. CDR3 sequence (DNA): TGTGCCAGCAGCCCTTCGCAGAAACTGTTTTTT. The chain couples TRBV7-9 to TRBJ1-4; D gene uncertain. V was clipped by 5 bases and J by 11 bases, with 9 bases between them. There are 11 residues in the CDR3. The V gene's germline CDR1 is SEHNR and CDR2 FQNEAQ (reference sequence). The complete variable domain, with remaining parts taken from reference TRBV7-9 and TRBJ1-4, reads DTGVSQNPRHKITKRGQNVTFRCDPISEHNRLYWYRQTLGQGPEFLTYFQNEAQLEKSRLLSDRFSAERPKGSFSTLEIQRTEQGDSAMYLCASSPSQKLFFGSGTQLSVL.

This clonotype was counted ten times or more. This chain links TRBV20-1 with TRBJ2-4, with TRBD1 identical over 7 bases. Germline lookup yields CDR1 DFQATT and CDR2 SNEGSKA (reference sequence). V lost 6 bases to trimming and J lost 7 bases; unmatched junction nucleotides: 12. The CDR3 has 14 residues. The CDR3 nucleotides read TGCAGTGCAACCGAAACAGGGGTTGGGAACATTCAGTACTTC. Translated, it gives CSATETGVGNIQYF.

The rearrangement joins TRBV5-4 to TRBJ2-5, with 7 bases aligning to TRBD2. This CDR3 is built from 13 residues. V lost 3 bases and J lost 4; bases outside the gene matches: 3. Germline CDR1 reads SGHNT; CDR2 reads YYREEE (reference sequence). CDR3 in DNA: TGTGCCAGCAGCTCCGGGGGGATAGAGACCCAGTACTTC. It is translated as CASSSGGIETQYF.

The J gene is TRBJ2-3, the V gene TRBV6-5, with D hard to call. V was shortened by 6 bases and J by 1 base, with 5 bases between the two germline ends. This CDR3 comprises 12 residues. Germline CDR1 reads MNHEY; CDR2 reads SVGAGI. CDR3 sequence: CASRDGTDTQYF. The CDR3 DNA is TGTGCCAGCAGAGACGGCACAGATACGCAGTATTTT.

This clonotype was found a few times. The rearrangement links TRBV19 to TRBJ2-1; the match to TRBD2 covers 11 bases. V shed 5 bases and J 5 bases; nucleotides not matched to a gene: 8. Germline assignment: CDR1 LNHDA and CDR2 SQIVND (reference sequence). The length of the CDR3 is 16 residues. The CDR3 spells CASSLLAGGYNNEQFF. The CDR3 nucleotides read TGTGCCAGTAGTCTTCTAGCGGGGGGTTACAACAATGAGCAGTTCTTC.

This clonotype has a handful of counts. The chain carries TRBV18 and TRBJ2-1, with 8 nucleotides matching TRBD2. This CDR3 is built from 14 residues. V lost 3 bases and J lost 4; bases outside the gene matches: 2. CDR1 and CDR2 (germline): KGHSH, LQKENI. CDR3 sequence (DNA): TGTGCCAGCTCACCCCCGGGGGGGTACAATGAGCAGTTCTTC. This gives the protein CASSPPGGYNEQFF.

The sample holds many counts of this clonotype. The CDR3 region has the DNA TGTGCCAGCAGCCAGTGGAGCGGTGAGCAGTTCTTC. Translation: CASSQWSGEQFF. The V and J genes are TRBV4-2 and TRBJ2-1; TRBD2 might be the D (5 bases). Germline CDR1 and CDR2: LGHNA and YNFKEQ. The CDR3 runs to 12 residues. Trimming left V 3 bases short and J 9 bases short, with 9 bases between.

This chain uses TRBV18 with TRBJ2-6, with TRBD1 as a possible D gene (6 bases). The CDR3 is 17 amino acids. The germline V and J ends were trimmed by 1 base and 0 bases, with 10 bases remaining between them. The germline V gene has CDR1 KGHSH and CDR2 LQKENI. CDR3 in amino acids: CASSPRTGSSGANVLTF. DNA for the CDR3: TGTGCCAGCTCACCACGAACAGGGTCCTCTGGGGCCAACGTCCTGACTTTC.

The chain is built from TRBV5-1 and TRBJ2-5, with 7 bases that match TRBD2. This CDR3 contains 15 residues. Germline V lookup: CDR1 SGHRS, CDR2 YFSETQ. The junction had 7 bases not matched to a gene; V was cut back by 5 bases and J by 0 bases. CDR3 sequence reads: CASRLSSGYQETQYF. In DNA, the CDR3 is TGCGCCAGCAGATTGTCTAGCGGTTACCAAGAGACCCAGTACTTC.

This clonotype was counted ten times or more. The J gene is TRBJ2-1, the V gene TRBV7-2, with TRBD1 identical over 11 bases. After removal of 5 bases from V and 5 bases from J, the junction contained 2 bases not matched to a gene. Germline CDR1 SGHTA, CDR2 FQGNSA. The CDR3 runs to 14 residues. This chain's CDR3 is CASSRDRGNNEQFF. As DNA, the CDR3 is TGTGCCAGCAGCCGGGACAGGGGGAACAATGAGCAGTTCTTC.

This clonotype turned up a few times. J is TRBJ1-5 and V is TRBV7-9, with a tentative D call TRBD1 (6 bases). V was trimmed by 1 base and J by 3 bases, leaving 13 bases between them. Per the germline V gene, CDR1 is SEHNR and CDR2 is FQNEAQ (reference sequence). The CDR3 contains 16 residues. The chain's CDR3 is CASSLVLGTLNQPQHF. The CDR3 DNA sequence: TGTGCCAGCAGCTTAGTTCTGGGGACACTCAATCAGCCCCAGCATTTT. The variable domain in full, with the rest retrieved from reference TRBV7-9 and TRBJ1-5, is DTGVSQNPRHKITKRGQNVTFRCDPISEHNRLYWYRQTLGQGPEFLTYFQNEAQLEKSRLLSDRFSAERPKGSFSTLEIQRTEQGDSAMYLCASSLVLGTLNQPQHFGDGTRLSIL.

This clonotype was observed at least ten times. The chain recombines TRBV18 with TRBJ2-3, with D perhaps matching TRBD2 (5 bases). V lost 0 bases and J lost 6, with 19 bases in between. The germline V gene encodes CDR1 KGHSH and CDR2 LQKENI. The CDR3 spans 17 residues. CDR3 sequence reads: CASSPPVRAPGSDTQYF. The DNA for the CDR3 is TGTGCCAGCTCACCACCGGTGCGGGCGCCTGGTTCGGATACGCAGTATTTT. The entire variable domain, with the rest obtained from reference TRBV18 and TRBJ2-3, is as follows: NAGVMQNPRHLVRRRGQEARLRCSPMKGHSHVYWYRQLPEEGLKFMVYLQKENIIDESGMPKERFSAEFPKEGPSILRIQQVVRGDSAAYFCASSPPVRAPGSDTQYFGPGTRLTVL.

The CDR3 protein is CASSPAAASYNSPLHF. In DNA form, the CDR3 reads TGTGCCAGCTCACCAGCCGCCGCCTCCTATAATTCACCCCTCCACTTT. The V call is TRBV18, the J call TRBJ1-6; D is unresolved. Trimming took off 2 bases at V and 0 bases at J, with 8 bases between the two ends. This CDR3 has 16 amino acids. Per germline, CDR1 KGHSH and CDR2 LQKENI.

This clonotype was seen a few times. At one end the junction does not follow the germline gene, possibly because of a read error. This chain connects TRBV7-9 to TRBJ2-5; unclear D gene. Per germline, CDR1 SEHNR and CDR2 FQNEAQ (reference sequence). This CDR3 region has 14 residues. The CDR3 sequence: CASSLVGSQVTQYF. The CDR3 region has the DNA TGTGCCAGCAGCTTAGTTGGCAGCCAAGTGACCCAGTACTTC.

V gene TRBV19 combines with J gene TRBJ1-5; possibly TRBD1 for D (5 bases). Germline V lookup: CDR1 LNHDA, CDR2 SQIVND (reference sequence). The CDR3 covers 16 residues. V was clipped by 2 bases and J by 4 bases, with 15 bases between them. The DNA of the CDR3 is TGTGCCAGTAGTATAAGTCCCGGGACGCCAAATCAGCCCCAGCATTTT. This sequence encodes CASSISPGTPNQPQHF.

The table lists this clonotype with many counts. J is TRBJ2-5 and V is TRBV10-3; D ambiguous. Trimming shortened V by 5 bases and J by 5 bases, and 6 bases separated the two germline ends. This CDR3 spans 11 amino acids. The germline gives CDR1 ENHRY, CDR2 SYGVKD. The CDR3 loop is CAISSRETQYF. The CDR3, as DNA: TGTGCCATCAGTAGCCGGGAGACCCAGTACTTC.

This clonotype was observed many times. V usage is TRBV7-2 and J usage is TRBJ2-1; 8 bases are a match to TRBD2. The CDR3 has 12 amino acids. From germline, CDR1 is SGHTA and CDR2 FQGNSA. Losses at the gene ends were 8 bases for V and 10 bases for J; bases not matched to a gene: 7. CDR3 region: CASESGGGEQFF. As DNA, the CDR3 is TGTGCCAGCGAAAGCGGGGGTGGGGAGCAGTTCTTC.

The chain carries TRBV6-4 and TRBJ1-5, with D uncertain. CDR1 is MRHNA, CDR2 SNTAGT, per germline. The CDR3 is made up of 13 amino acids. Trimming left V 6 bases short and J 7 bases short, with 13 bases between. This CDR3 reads CASSPEGGQPQHF. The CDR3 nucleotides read TGTGCCAGCAGCCCGGAGGGTGGACAGCCCCAGCATTTT.

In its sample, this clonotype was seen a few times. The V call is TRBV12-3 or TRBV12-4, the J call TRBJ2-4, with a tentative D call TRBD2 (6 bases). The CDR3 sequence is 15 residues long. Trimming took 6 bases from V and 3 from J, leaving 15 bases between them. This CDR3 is CASSIERGGKNIQYF. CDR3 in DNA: TGTGCCAGCAGCATTGAAAGGGGAGGCAAAAACATTCAGTACTTC.

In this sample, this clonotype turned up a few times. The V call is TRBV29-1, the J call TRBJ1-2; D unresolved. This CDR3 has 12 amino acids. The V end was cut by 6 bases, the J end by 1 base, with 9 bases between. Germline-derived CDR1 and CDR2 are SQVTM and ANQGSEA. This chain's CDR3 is CSVTALNYGYTF. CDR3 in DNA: TGCAGCGTAACAGCCCTTAACTATGGCTACACCTTC. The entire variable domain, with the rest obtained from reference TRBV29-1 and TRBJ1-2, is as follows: SAVISQKPSRDICQRGTSLTIQCQVDSQVTMMFWYRQQPGQSLTLIATANQGSEATYESGFVIDKFPISRPNLTFSTLTVSNMSPEDSSIYLCSVTALNYGYTFGSGTRLTVV.

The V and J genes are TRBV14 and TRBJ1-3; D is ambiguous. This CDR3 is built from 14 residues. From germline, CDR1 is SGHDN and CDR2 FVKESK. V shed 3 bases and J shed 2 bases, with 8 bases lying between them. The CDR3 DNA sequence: TGTGCCAGCAGCCAGTACACGGCTGGAAACACCATATATTTT. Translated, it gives CASSQYTAGNTIYF.

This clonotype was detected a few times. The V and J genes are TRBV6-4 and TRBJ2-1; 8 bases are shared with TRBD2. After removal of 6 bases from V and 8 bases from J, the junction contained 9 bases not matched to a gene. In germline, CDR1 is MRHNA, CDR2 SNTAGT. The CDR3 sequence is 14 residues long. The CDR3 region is CASSGGGSRHEQFF. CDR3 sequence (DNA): TGTGCCAGCAGCGGGGGGGGTAGTCGGCATGAGCAGTTCTTC.

CDR3 protein: CASSLRQFVSGANVLTF. CDR3 coding DNA: TGTGCCAGCAGCTTACGACAATTTGTCTCTGGGGCCAACGTCCTGACTTTC. This chain connects TRBV11-2 to TRBJ2-6; D gene uncertain. Germline CDR1 reads SGHAT; CDR2 reads FQNNGV. The CDR3 has 17 residues. Trimming removed 2 bases from V and 0 bases from J, with 11 bases in between.

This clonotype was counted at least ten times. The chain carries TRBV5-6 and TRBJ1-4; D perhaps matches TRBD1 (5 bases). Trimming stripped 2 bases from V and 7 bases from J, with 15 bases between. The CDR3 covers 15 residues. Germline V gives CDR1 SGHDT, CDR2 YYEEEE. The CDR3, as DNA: TGTGCCAGCAGCTTCTTATCCAGGGACGGTGAAAAACTGTTTTTT. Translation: CASSFLSRDGEKLFF.

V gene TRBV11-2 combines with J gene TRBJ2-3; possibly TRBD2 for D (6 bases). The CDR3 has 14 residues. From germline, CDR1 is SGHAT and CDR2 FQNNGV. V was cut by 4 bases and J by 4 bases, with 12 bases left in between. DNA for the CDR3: TGTGCCAGCAGCTCCCCGGGACTCTCAGATACGCAGTATTTT. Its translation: CASSSPGLSDTQYF.

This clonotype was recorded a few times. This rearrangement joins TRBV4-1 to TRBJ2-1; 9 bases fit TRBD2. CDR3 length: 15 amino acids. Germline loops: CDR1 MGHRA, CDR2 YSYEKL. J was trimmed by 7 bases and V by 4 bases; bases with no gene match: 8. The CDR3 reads CASSPGAGGPNEQFF. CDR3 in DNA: TGCGCCAGCAGCCCGGGGGCGGGGGGGCCGAATGAGCAGTTCTTC.